The T cell receptor beta chain described here comes from a study of T cells expressing NK-cell markers. Study background: The TCR beta repertoires originated in sorted CD3+CD56+NKG2C+, CD3+CD56+NKG2C- and CD3+CD56-NKG2C+ T cells. Notes on the study in general: Dominant NKG2C+ clonotypes in roughly 6 donors made up about 1.0-7.0% of CD8+ T cells. Four donors showed these clonotypes also leading the CD3+CD56-NKG2C+ fraction. The study did not resolve the HCMV specificity of expanded NKG2C+ T cell clones.

In the case of this clonotype: The target antigen is unknown.

TCRdb re-called the 5' RACE reads and shows each CDR3 protein once, DNA omitted. The sample holds roughly 300,000 distinct CDR3 sequences. CDR1 is SQVTM, CDR2 ANQGSEA, per germline. This CDR3 spans 13 amino acids. This chain uses TRBV29-1 with TRBJ1-4; TCRdb proposes TRBD1, but this gene call is untestable without DNA. The TCR sequence derives from a woman aged 18 to 75 in good health. Sequences were obtained from blood T cells: a sorted CD56 or NKG2C T cell subset, CD4+ or CD8+ T cells, or bulk PBMC T cells (not recorded which). CDR3 in amino acids: CSGARSKGEKLFF.